Listed here are 24 T cell receptor beta chains from one sample, sequenced in a study of T cell responses to AZD1222 COVID-19 vaccine. The data were produced by immunoSEQ multiplex PCR, yet TCRdb's version contains in-frame clones alone and is incomplete. The repertoire holds 150,000 or so clones, with 90% to 95% as singletons. The sample was peripheral blood, taken 28 days after the second AZD1222 dose. These receptors all stem from an adult who received the AZD1222 COVID-19 vaccine.

On this clone: In the same sample, other DNA sequences code for this CDR3. The chain joins TRBV6-4 to TRBJ2-1, with 10 positions matching TRBD2. Germline V gene lookup returns CDR1 MRHNA and CDR2 SNTAGT. CDR3 length equals 15 residues. Trimming cost V 4 bases and J 3 bases; bases outside gene matches: 3. CDR3 residues: CASSVAGGNYNEQFF. CDR3 in DNA: TGTGCCAGCAGTGTAGCGGGAGGCAACTACAATGAGCAGTTCTTC.

This chain's CDR3 is CASSEVQGPQPQHF. Written as DNA, the CDR3 is TGTGCCAGCAGTGAAGTACAGGGTCCTCAGCCCCAGCATTTT. The chain is built from TRBV6-1 and TRBJ1-5; TRBD1 might be the D (6 bases). V was trimmed by 1 base and J by 6 bases, leaving 10 bases between them. Germline V gene data show CDR1 as MNHNS and CDR2 as SASEGT. There are 14 residues in the CDR3.

CDR3 region: CAQRKRINTEAFF. CDR3 sequence (DNA): TGTGCCCAGCGTAAGAGAATTAACACTGAAGCTTTCTTT. V and J are TRBV2 and TRBJ1-1; D is undetermined. The V gene's germline CDR1 is SNHLY and CDR2 FYNNEI. With 11 bases removed from V and 2 bases from J, the gap between germline ends came to 15 bases. The CDR3 has 13 residues.

The chain couples TRBV9 to TRBJ2-1; 12 bases are shared with TRBD2. The CDR3 consists of 15 residues. Germline V gives CDR1 SGDLS, CDR2 YYNGEE. J gave up 6 bases and V 2 bases, and 3 bases lay outside the gene matches. In DNA, the CDR3 is TGTGCCAGCAGCGTGACTAGCGGGAGAGGCAATGAGCAGTTCTTC. This sequence encodes CASSVTSGRGNEQFF.

The rearrangement joins TRBV7-3 to TRBJ1-6, with TRBD1 matching 7 bases. Germline V gene lookup returns CDR1 SGHTA and CDR2 FQGTGA. V shed 5 bases and J 7 bases; nucleotides not matched to a gene: 8. This CDR3 has 15 residues. The DNA for the CDR3 is TGTGCCAGCAGCCCGCAGGGACAGATAAATTCACCCCTCCACTTT. As protein: CASSPQGQINSPLHF.

There are a few counts of this clone. The V call is TRBV30, the J call TRBJ1-1; unclear D gene. Germline CDR1 GTSNPN, CDR2 SVGIG (reference sequence). CDR3 length: 13 residues. Trimming took off 2 bases at V and 4 bases at J, with 11 bases between the two ends. The CDR3 sequence is CAWSRKGVTEAFF. The CDR3, as DNA: TGTGCCTGGAGTAGGAAGGGAGTCACTGAAGCTTTCTTT.

The V gene is TRBV27, the J gene TRBJ2-7; a possible D gene is TRBD1 (6 bases). With 3 bases removed from V and 3 bases from J, the gap between germline ends came to 9 bases. This CDR3 has 13 residues. Germline V CDR1 and CDR2: MNHEY, SMNVEV (reference sequence). This chain's CDR3 is CASSFRDNYEQYF. CDR3 DNA sequence: TGTGCCAGCAGTTTTCGGGACAACTACGAGCAGTACTTC.

The genes are TRBV20-1 and TRBJ2-1; D uncertain. The CDR3 length is 11 residues. Germline values: CDR1 DFQATT, CDR2 SNEGSKA (reference sequence). Trimming cost V 3 bases and J 6 bases, with 6 bases left between them. CDR3 amino acids: CSASRSNEQFF. DNA for the CDR3: TGCAGTGCTAGTCGATCCAATGAGCAGTTCTTC.

This chain uses TRBV4-1 with TRBJ2-7; TRBD1 agrees at 9 bases. Germline CDR1 is MGHRA and CDR2 is YSYEKL. V was pared by 1 base and J by 2 bases, with 6 bases of the junction left unmatched. The CDR3 runs 16 residues. In DNA form, the CDR3 reads TGCGCCAGCAGCCAAGCACAGGGGGCCGGCGCCTACGAGCAGTACTTC. Its translation: CASSQAQGAGAYEQYF.

The V and J genes are TRBV5-1 and TRBJ1-1, with 9 bases matching TRBD1. After removal of 4 bases from V and 5 bases from J, the junction contained 6 bases not matched to a gene. Germline assignment: CDR1 SGHRS and CDR2 YFSETQ. The CDR3 contains 14 residues. CDR3 bases: TGCGCCAGCAGCCCGGACAGGGGAGGGACTGAAGCTTTCTTT. This encodes CASSPDRGGTEAFF.

This chain links TRBV18 with TRBJ2-4, with D perhaps TRBD1 or TRBD2 (5 bases each). This CDR3 comprises 16 residues. Germline V lookup: CDR1 KGHSH, CDR2 LQKENI. Trimming shortened V by 0 bases and J by 4 bases, and 13 bases separated the two germline ends. The CDR3 region is CASSPPGRTFKNIQYF. CDR3 DNA sequence: TGTGCCAGCTCACCACCGGGACGGACCTTTAAAAACATTCAGTACTTC.

V and J are TRBV6-5 and TRBJ1-5; no reliable D call. CDR1 MNHEY and CDR2 SVGAGI come from the germline V gene. The V gene lost 6 bases and the J gene lost 3 bases, with 15 bases spanning the gap. This CDR3 contains 15 residues. CDR3 DNA sequence: TGTGCCAGCAGCCCCGATGGCGGGCTCAATCAGCCCCAGCATTTT. Translating gives CASSPDGGLNQPQHF.

The chain combines TRBV18 with TRBJ1-4, with 7 bases lining up with TRBD1. Trimming removed 4 bases from V and 4 bases from J; junction bases left unmatched: 9. CDR3 size: 16 residues. Germline V gives CDR1 KGHSH, CDR2 LQKENI. The CDR3 DNA follows: TGTGCCAGCTCACAAGAAACAGGGGTGTTTAATGAAAAACTGTTTTTT. Translating gives CASSQETGVFNEKLFF.

Regarding this clone: Other DNA sequences of this sample code for an identical CDR3. V and J are TRBV19 and TRBJ2-7; 8 nucleotides match TRBD1. CDR1 and CDR2 (germline): LNHDA, SQIVND (reference sequence). J was trimmed by 2 bases and V by 8 bases; bases with no gene match: 14. This CDR3 has 16 residues. The CDR3 bases are TGTGCCAGTCGCGAGCCACCGGGACAGGAGACCTACGAGCAGTACTTC. This gives the protein CASREPPGQETYEQYF.

The chain links TRBV11-2 to TRBJ1-4; 9 nucleotides match TRBD1. The CDR3 contains 17 residues. The germline V gene encodes CDR1 SGHAT and CDR2 FQNNGV. V gave up 1 base and J gave up 3 bases; unmatched junction bases: 6. This CDR3 is CASSLVGTGFSNEKLFF. CDR3 nucleotide sequence: TGTGCCAGCAGCTTAGTCGGGACAGGGTTTTCTAATGAAAAACTGTTTTTT.

This clone appeared once. This chain joins TRBV27 and TRBJ2-5; the D gene could be TRBD1 or TRBD2 (5 bases each). CDR3 length equals 15 residues. The germline gives CDR1 MNHEY, CDR2 SMNVEV (reference sequence). V lost 6 bases and J 2 bases, leaving 16 bases between the germline ends. The CDR3, as DNA: TGTGCCAGCAGGCCGACGGGACCCTGGCAAGAGACCCAGTACTTC. Protein: CASRPTGPWQETQYF.

The rearrangement links TRBV27 to TRBJ1-2; the D gene is possibly TRBD1 (5 bases). V was clipped by 1 base and J by 2 bases, with 8 bases between them. CDR3 length equals 14 residues. Per the germline V gene, CDR1 is MNHEY and CDR2 is SMNVEV (reference sequence). The chain's CDR3 is CASSLWDGNYGYTF. CDR3 nucleotide sequence: TGTGCCAGCAGTTTATGGGACGGGAACTATGGCTACACCTTC.

This chain uses TRBV4-2 with TRBJ1-3; D may be TRBD1 (5 bases). Germline-derived CDR1 and CDR2 are LGHNA and YNFKEQ. The V and J ends lost 0 bases and 2 bases respectively, with 14 bases between them. The CDR3 totals 17 residues. Here the CDR3 DNA reads TGTGCCAGCAGCCAAGATAATAGGGGAGTAGCTGGAAACACCATATATTTT. Protein sequence: CASSQDNRGVAGNTIYF.

Concerning this clone: The identical CDR3 is also encoded by other nucleotide sequences in the sample. The rearrangement joins TRBV7-2 to TRBJ2-7; D is unresolved. V gave up 2 bases and J gave up 1 base, with 3 bases separating them. This CDR3 has 12 amino acids. Germline CDR1 reads SGHTA; CDR2 reads FQGNSA. The CDR3 protein is CASSLTSYEQYF. Written as DNA, the CDR3 is TGTGCCAGCAGCTTAACGTCCTACGAGCAGTACTTC.

This chain joins TRBV2 and TRBJ2-2; unclear D gene. The ends were cut back, 3 bases at V and 6 bases at J, with 2 bases in the middle. Looked up from germline, CDR1 is SNHLY and CDR2 is FYNNEI. This CDR3 comprises 11 residues. The CDR3 loop reads CASSESGELFF. The CDR3 DNA is TGTGCCAGCAGTGAGTCCGGGGAGCTGTTTTTT.

J is TRBJ2-1 and V is TRBV25-1; possibly TRBD1 for D (6 bases). CDR1 and CDR2 from the germline V gene are MGHDK and SYGVNS. The CDR3 covers 13 residues. V lost 7 bases, J lost 1 base, and 8 bases lay in between. CDR3 nucleotides: TGTGCCAGCACCAGGGGTTCCTACAATGAGCAGTTCTTC. Its translation is CASTRGSYNEQFF.

The V gene is TRBV25-1, the J gene TRBJ1-1, with D hard to call. This CDR3 is built from 12 residues. Germline CDR1 reads MGHDK; CDR2 reads SYGVNS. Trimming took off 6 bases at V and 0 bases at J, with 5 bases between the two ends. CDR3 amino acids: CASRRVNTEAFF. The CDR3 nucleotides are TGTGCCAGCAGGCGGGTGAACACTGAAGCTTTCTTT.

This rearrangement joins TRBV11-3 to TRBJ1-5; no reliable D call. The V gene's germline CDR1 is SGHNT and CDR2 YENEEA. V gave up 5 bases and J gave up 6 bases, with 11 bases separating them. The CDR3 has 13 amino acids. The CDR3 here is CASSQGEPQPQHF. Written as DNA, the CDR3 is TGTGCCAGCAGCCAAGGAGAACCTCAGCCCCAGCATTTT.

The V gene is TRBV29-1, the J gene TRBJ2-4; D unclear. The CDR3 loop spans 11 amino acids. The V and J ends lost 4 bases and 2 bases respectively, with 3 bases between them. Germline loops: CDR1 SQVTM, CDR2 ANQGSEA. CDR3 nucleotides: TGCAGCGTTGTATCCAAAAACATTCAGTACTTC. This codes for CSVVSKNIQYF.